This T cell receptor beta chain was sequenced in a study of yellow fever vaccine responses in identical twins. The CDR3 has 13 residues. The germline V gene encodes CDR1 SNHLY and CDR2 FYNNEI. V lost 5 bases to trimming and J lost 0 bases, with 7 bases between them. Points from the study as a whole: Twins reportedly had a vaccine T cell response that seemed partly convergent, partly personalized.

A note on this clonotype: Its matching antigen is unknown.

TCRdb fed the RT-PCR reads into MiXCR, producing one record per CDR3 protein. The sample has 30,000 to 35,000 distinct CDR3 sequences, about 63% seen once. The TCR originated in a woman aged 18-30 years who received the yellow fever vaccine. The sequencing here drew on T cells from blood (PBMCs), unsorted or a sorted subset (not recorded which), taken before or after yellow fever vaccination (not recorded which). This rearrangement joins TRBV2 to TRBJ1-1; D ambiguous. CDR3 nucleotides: TGTGCCAGCAGTCTTAACTTGAACACTGAAGCTTTCTTT. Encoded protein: CASSLNLNTEAFF.